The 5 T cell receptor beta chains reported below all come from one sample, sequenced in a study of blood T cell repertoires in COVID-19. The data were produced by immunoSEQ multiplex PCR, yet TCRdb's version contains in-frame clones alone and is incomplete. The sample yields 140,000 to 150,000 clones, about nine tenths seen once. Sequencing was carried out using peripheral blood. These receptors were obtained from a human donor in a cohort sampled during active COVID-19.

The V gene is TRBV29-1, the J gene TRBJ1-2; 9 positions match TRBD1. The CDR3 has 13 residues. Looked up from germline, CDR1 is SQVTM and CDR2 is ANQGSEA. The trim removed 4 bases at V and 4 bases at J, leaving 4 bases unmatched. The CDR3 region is CSVATTGGYGYTF. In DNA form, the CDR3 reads TGCAGCGTTGCTACGACAGGGGGCTATGGCTACACCTTC.

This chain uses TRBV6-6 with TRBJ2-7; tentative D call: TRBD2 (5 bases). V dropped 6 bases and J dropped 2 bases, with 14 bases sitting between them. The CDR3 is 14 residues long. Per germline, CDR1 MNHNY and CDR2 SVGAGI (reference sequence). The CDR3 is CASSHTGMTYEQYF. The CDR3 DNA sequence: TGTGCCAGCAGCCACACCGGGATGACCTACGAGCAGTACTTC.

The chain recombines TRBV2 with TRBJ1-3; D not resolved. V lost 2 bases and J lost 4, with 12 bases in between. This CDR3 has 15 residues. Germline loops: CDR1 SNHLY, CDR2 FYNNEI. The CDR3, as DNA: TGTGCCAGCAGTGAACGGCCGGCAGGAGGAAACACCATATATTTT. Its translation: CASSERPAGGNTIYF.

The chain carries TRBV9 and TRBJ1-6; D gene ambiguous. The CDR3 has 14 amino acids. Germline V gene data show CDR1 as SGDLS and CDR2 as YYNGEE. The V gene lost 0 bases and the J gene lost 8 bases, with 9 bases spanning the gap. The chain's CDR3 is CASSVEMADSPLHF. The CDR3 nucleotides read TGTGCCAGCAGCGTAGAAATGGCGGATTCACCCCTCCACTTT.

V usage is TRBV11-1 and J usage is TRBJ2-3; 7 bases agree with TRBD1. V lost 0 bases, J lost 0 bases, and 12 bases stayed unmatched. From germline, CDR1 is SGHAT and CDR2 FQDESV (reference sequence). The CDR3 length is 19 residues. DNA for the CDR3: TGTGCCAGCAGCTTAGCGCGGCAGGGGGTGGTGTACAGCACAGATACGCAGTATTTT. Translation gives CASSLARQGVVYSTDTQYF. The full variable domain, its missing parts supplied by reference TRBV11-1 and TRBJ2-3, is EAEVAQSPRYKITEKSQAVAFWCDPISGHATLYWYRQILGQGPELLVQFQDESVVDDSQLPKDRFSAERLKGVDSTLKIQPAELGDSAMYLCASSLARQGVVYSTDTQYFGPGTRLTVL.